Listed below are T cell receptor beta chains from one sample, sequenced in a study of blood T cell repertoires in COVID-19. Here immunoSEQ multiplex PCR was the method, and the copy in TCRdb shows in-frame clones only, minus some. The sample lists 390,000 or so clones, over 75% occurring once. Input material: PBMCs or T cells enriched from blood (not recorded which). The receptors come from a man aged 18-30 years who had recovered from COVID-19. Each CDR3 is given with its conserved first and last residue. A D gene is named only where the DNA matches it firmly. Rows may omit the clone size; those that give it use once, few, many or a size class.

abundance,j_gene,v_gene,d_gene,CDR3nt,CDR3aa
-,TRBJ1-3,TRBV28,-,TGTGCCAGCAGGGCTACTGACACCGAGCCTGGAAACACCATATATTTT,CASRATDTEPGNTIYF
-,TRBJ1-1,TRBV7-9,-,TGTGCCAGCAGCTTAGGGTTAGGCGGAACTGAAGCTTTCTTT,CASSLGLGGTEAFF
-,TRBJ2-3,TRBV30,TRBD2,TGTGCCTGGAGTTTGGGGACTAGTCGCACAGATACGCAGTATTTT,CAWSLGTSRTDTQYF
-,TRBJ1-2,TRBV18,TRBD1,TGTGCCAGCTCACCCTCTTACAGGGGGCGAGGCAGTGGCTACACCTTC,CASSPSYRGRGSGYTF
-,TRBJ2-5,TRBV15,TRBD2,TGTGCCACCAGCTCCAAAGCGGCTAGCGGGGGGGCCTCGGAGACCCAGTACTTC,CATSSKAASGGASETQYF
-,TRBJ2-1,TRBV5-1,-,TGCGCCAGCAGCTTGACGGGAGAGAGTTACAATGAGCAGTTCTTC,CASSLTGESYNEQFF
-,TRBJ1-6,TRBV6-5,-,TGTGCCAGCAGTTCAAGGGGGACCTATAATTCACCCCTCCACTTT,CASSSRGTYNSPLHF
-,TRBJ2-5,TRBV11-3,-,TGTGCCAGCAGCCGGGAACCAGGGACCCAGTACTTC,CASSREPGTQYF
-,TRBJ1-5,TRBV7-9,TRBD1,TGTGCCAGCAGCCGGACAGGGGTGGATCAGCCCCAGCATTTT,CASSRTGVDQPQHF
-,TRBJ2-6,TRBV3-1/TRBV3-2,TRBD1,TGTGCCAGCAGCTCCGGGACAGGGGGCTCTGGGGCCAACGTCCTGACTTTC,CASSSGTGGSGANVLTF
-,TRBJ1-1,TRBV10-3,-,TGTGCCATCGCGGGGGGTACTGAAGCTTTCTTT,CAIAGGTEAFF
once,TRBJ1-2,TRBV27,-,TGTGCCAGCCGGCTAGGGACTTTGGGATATGGCTACACCTTC,CASRLGTLGYGYTF
-,TRBJ1-1,TRBV18,-,TGTGCCAGCTCACCACAGGGGACTGAAGCTTTCTTT,CASSPQGTEAFF
-,TRBJ1-2,TRBV11-2,-,TGTGCCAGCAGCCCCGGACAGTCCTATGGCTACACCTTC,CASSPGQSYGYTF
-,TRBJ2-7,TRBV6-5,-,TGTGCCAGCACGTACTCCTACGAGCAGTACTTC,CASTYSYEQYF
-,TRBJ2-3,TRBV5-1,-,TGCGCCAGCAGCTTGGTCTCAGATACGCAGTATTTT,CASSLVSDTQYF
-,TRBJ2-5,TRBV30,-,TGTGCCTGGAACAGTCTGGAGACCCAGTACTTC,CAWNSLETQYF
once,TRBJ2-2,TRBV7-8,-,TGTGCCAGCAGCTTTCACCGGGTGGACACCGGGGAGCTGTTTTTT,CASSFHRVDTGELFF
-,TRBJ2-7,TRBV7-2,TRBD2,TGTGCCAGCAGTTTGGGACTAGGGGCGTCCTACGAGCAGTACTTC,CASSLGLGASYEQYF
-,TRBJ2-7,TRBV28,-,TGTGCCAGCAGTCGCTGGACGGGAAGCTCCTACGAGCAGTACTTC,CASSRWTGSSYEQYF
once,TRBJ2-1,TRBV7-3,TRBD2,TGTGCCAGCAGCTTCGGCGGGGGGCGGAACAATGAGCAGTTCTTC,CASSFGGGRNNEQFF
once,TRBJ2-1,TRBV28,TRBD2,TGTGCCAGCCGTCAAAGCGGGAGGGATGAGCAGTTCTTC,CASRQSGRDEQFF
-,TRBJ2-2,TRBV7-3,TRBD2,TGTGCCAGCAGCTTAAACCCTAGCGGGGGGAACACCGGGGAGCTGTTTTTT,CASSLNPSGGNTGELFF
-,TRBJ1-4,TRBV4-1,-,TGCGCCAGCAGCCAAGAAAGGTCCAGGGGTGGAGAAAAACTGTTTTTT,CASSQERSRGGEKLFF
-,TRBJ2-2,TRBV9,-,TGTGCCAGCAGCGTAAGAGGAGTATCCGGGGAGCTGTTTTTT,CASSVRGVSGELFF
once,TRBJ2-5,TRBV6-5,-,TGTGCCAGCAGTTACTCGGGGGGGGCAGAGACCCAGTACTTC,CASSYSGGAETQYF
-,TRBJ1-4,TRBV19,TRBD1,TGTGCCAGTAGTATTGCCGACAGGGAATATGATGAAAAACTGTTTTTT,CASSIADREYDEKLFF
-,TRBJ1-5,TRBV9,-,TGTGCCAGCAGCGTTTACGGGAATAGCAATCAGCCCCAGCATTTT,CASSVYGNSNQPQHF
-,TRBJ2-1,TRBV7-2,-,TGTGCCAGCAGCTTAGGGGCGTCGCGGGGGCTCTACAATGAGCAGTTCTTC,CASSLGASRGLYNEQFF
-,TRBJ2-7,TRBV25-1,-,TGTGCCAGCAGTAGACTGATGACCTACGAGCAGTACTTC,CASSRLMTYEQYF
-,TRBJ1-1,TRBV20-1,-,TGCAGTGCTAGTGCTGGGACTGGGAACACTGAAGCTTTCTTT,CSASAGTGNTEAFF
-,TRBJ1-1,TRBV4-1,-,TGCGCCAGCAGCCAAGATGCGGGAGAAAACACTGAAGCTTTCTTT,CASSQDAGENTEAFF
-,TRBJ2-2,TRBV7-2,TRBD1,TGTGCCAGCAGCCCGACCGGGACAGGGAGGGCCGGGGAGCTGTTTTTT,CASSPTGTGRAGELFF
-,TRBJ1-1,TRBV18,-,TGTGCCAGCTCACCAGGGAGATGGAACACTGAAGCTTTCTTT,CASSPGRWNTEAFF
-,TRBJ2-3,TRBV7-2,TRBD2,TGTGCCAGCAGCTCCACCCGAGCTAGCGGGAGTACCGCTACGCAGTATTTT,CASSSTRASGSTATQYF
-,TRBJ2-7,TRBV23-1,-,TGCGCCAGCAGTCGCGCAGGGACTCTAGACCCCTACGAGCAGTACTTC,CASSRAGTLDPYEQYF
-,TRBJ1-2,TRBV6-1,-,TGTGCCAGCAGTGAAGGGCTGCCGTACTATGGCTACACCTTC,CASSEGLPYYGYTF
-,TRBJ1-4,TRBV6-2/TRBV6-3,TRBD1,TGTGCCAGCAGTTACATAATGGGACAGACTGAAAAACTGTTTTTT,CASSYIMGQTEKLFF